This T cell receptor (beta chain) was profiled in a study of cytomegalovirus exposure and HLA in healthy donors. Study conclusions and caveats: The study found most TCR sequences rare, yet found some public TCRs in many donors.

The CDR3 sequence is 16 residues long. CDR1 SGHAT and CDR2 FQNNGV come from the germline V gene. Trimming shortened V by 1 base and J by 5 bases, and 17 bases separated the two germline ends. Primers: 60 Vbeta forward and 13 Jbeta reverse. Produced via immunoSEQ multiplex PCR; TCRdb's table is partial and in-frame only. The data contain about 67,000 clones, 78% of them singletons. At sampling all donors were nominally healthy, likely with unrecorded immune exposures. As to this clone: Its antigen remains unknown.

The source material was PBMCs. The chain carries TRBV11-2 and TRBJ2-5; D not certain. This clonotype was obtained from a man between 40 and 49 years old in good health and CMV-seronegative. For the CDR3, the DNA is TGTGCCAGCAGCTTAGGACCTGAACAGACGAGTGAGACCCAGTACTTC. Residues: CASSLGPEQTSETQYF.